The 9 T cell receptor beta chains listed next were all sequenced from one sample in a study of somatic mutations in cytotoxic T cells in rheumatoid arthritis. The data were produced by immunoSEQ multiplex PCR, yet TCRdb's version contains in-frame clones alone and is incomplete. The table records roughly 18,000 clones, more than 60% of them present only once. Source material: CD8+ T cells sorted from blood. All receptors come from a woman aged 60-75 years in good health.

Here the CDR3 reads CASSSIGPGNRLPGYTF. The CDR3 DNA reads TGTGCCAGCAGCTCAATTGGGCCGGGGAACAGGTTGCCGGGCTACACCTTC. The rearrangement joins TRBV7-2 to TRBJ1-2; D possibly corresponds to TRBD1 (5 bases). Trimming stripped 4 bases from V and 8 bases from J, with 26 bases between. This CDR3 spans 17 amino acids. CDR1 is SGHTA, CDR2 FQGNSA, per germline.

The chain has TRBV9 and TRBJ1-2; a possible D gene is TRBD1 (5 bases). Germline V CDR1 and CDR2: SGDLS, YYNGEE. This CDR3 has 18 amino acids. V gave up 0 bases and J gave up 3 bases, with 21 bases separating them. CDR3 sequence: CASSVVGVDRDGDYGYTF. The CDR3, as DNA: TGTGCCAGCAGCGTAGTTGGAGTGGACCGGGACGGGGACTATGGCTACACCTTC.

The rearrangement joins TRBV4-2 to TRBJ2-1; D is perhaps TRBD2 (6 bases). There are 16 residues in the CDR3. The V and J ends lost 3 bases and 7 bases respectively, with 19 bases between them. Per germline, CDR1 LGHNA and CDR2 YNFKEQ. The CDR3 nucleotides read TGTGCCAGCAGCCATCCCGGATCGGGAGCGCGGAATGAGCAGTTCTTC. Translated, it gives CASSHPGSGARNEQFF.

This clone occurred once. The genes are TRBV7-9 and TRBJ2-1; 13 bases match TRBD2. This CDR3 is built from 16 residues. Germline assignment: CDR1 SEHNR and CDR2 FQNEAQ (reference sequence). With 4 bases clipped from V and 12 bases from J, the junction kept 12 bases outside the gene matches. The CDR3 coding sequence is TGTGCCAGCAGCTCCGAGACTAGCGGGAGGCCCGGGGGGCAGTTCTTC. Translated, it gives CASSSETSGRPGGQFF.

The chain recombines TRBV5-8 with TRBJ1-2; TRBD1 is a possible D gene (5 bases). V was trimmed by 2 bases and J by 4 bases, leaving 12 bases between them. The CDR3 has 14 amino acids. Germline values: CDR1 SGHTS, CDR2 YDEGEE. CDR3 bases: TGTGCCAGCAGCTTCATCCAGGGAGGCTATGGCTACACCTTC. This gives the protein CASSFIQGGYGYTF.

V and J are TRBV9 and TRBJ2-7, with TRBD2 as a possible D gene (6 bases). Germline assignment: CDR1 SGDLS and CDR2 YYNGEE. This CDR3 contains 16 residues. V lost 1 base and J 1 base, leaving 15 bases between the germline ends. CDR3 DNA: TGTGCCAGCAGCGTACCCCCACCGGGGGAGTCCTACGAGCAGTACTTC. Encoded protein: CASSVPPPGESYEQYF.

This clone was seen a single time. The rearrangement links TRBV11-2 to TRBJ1-1; D gene uncertain. CDR3 length: 10 amino acids. The germline CDR1 and CDR2 sequences are SGHAT and FQNNGV. The V end was cut by 3 bases, the J end by 11 bases, with 7 bases between. CDR3 sequence: CASSFTRAFF. The CDR3 DNA reads as TGTGCCAGCAGCTTCACCCGGGCTTTCTTT.

CDR3: CASSPRGLMNTEAFF. The CDR3 region has the DNA TGTGCCAGCAGCCCACGGGGGCTTATGAACACTGAAGCTTTCTTT. The genes are TRBV9 and TRBJ1-1; tentative D call: TRBD1 (6 bases). CDR1 and CDR2 from the germline V gene are SGDLS and YYNGEE. The CDR3 extends over 15 amino acids. V was cut by 4 bases and J by 0 bases, with 13 bases left in between.

This clone showed up just a few times. The chain has TRBV4-1 and TRBJ1-2; D unclear. V was shortened by 3 bases and J by 8 bases, with 13 bases between the two germline ends. This CDR3 has 13 residues. From germline, CDR1 is MGHRA and CDR2 YSYEKL. CDR3 region: CASSHPALEGYTF. The CDR3 nucleotides read TGCGCCAGCAGCCATCCGGCCCTGGAAGGCTACACCTTC.